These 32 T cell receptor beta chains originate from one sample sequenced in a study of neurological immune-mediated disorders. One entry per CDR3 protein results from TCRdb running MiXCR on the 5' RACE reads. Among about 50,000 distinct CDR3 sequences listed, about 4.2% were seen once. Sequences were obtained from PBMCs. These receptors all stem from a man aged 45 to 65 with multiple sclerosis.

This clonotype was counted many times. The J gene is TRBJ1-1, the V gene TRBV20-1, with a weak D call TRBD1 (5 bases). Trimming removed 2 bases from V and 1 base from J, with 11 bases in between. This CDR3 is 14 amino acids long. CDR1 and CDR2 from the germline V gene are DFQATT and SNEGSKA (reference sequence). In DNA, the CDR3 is TGCAGTGCTAGACCAGGGAGGACGAACACTGAAGCTTTCTTT. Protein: CSARPGRTNTEAFF.

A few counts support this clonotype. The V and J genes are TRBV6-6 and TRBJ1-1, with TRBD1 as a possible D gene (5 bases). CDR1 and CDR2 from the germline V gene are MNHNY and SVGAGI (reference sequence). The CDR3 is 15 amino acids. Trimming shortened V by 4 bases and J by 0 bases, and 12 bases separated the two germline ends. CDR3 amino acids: CASSSGPTVNTEAFF. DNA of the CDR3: TGTGCCAGCAGTTCCGGGCCGACAGTGAACACTGAAGCTTTCTTT.

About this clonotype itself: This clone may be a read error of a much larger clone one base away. This CDR3 reads CSASALGQTINEQFF. The CDR3 nucleotides read TGCAGTGCTAGTGCTCTAGGTCAAACAATCAATGAGCAGTTCTTC. The chain is built from TRBV20-1 and TRBJ2-1, with D uncertain. This CDR3 has 15 amino acids. CDR1 is DFQATT, CDR2 SNEGSKA, per germline (reference sequence). Between the trimmed V and J ends, which lost 3 bases and 6 bases, there was a span of 18 bases.

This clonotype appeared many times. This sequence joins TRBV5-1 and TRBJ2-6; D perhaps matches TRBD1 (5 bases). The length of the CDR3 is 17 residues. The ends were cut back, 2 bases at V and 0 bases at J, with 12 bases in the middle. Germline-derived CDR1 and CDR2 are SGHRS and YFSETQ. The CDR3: CASSFLVQGSGANVLTF. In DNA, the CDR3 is TGCGCCAGCAGCTTCCTAGTCCAGGGCTCTGGGGCCAACGTCCTGACTTTC.

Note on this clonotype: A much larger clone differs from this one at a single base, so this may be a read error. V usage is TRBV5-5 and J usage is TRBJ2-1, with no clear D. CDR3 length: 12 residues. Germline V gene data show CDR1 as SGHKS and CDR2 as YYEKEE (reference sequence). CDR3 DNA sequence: TGTGTCAGCAGCCAACCATACAATGAGCAGTTCTTC. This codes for CVSSQPYNEQFF.

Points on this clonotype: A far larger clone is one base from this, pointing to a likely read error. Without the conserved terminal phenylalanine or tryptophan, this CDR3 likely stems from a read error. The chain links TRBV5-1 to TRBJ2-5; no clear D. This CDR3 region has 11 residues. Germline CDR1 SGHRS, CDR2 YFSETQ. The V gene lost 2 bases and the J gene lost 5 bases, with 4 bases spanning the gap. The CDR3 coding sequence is TGCGCCAGCAGCTTACGGGAGACCCAGTACATC. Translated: CASSLRETQYI.

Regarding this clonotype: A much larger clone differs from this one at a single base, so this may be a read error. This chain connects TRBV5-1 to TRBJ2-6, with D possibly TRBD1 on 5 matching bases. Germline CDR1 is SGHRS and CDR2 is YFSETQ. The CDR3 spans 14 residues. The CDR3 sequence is CASSLYSGAKVLTF. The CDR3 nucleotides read TGCGCCAGCAGCTTGTACTCTGGGGCCAAAGTCCTGACTTTC.

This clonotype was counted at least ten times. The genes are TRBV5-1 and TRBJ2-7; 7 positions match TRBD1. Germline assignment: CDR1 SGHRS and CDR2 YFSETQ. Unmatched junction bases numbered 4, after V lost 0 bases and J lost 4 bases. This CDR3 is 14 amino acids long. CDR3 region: CASSLAGRGYEQYF. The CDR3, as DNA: TGCGCCAGCAGCTTGGCCGGCAGGGGGTACGAGCAGTACTTC.

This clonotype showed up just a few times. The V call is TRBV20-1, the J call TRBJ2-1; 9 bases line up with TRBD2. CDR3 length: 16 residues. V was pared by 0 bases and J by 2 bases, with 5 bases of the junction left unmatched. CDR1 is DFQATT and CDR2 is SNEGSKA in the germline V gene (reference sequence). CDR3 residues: CSARDRLAGTYNEQFF. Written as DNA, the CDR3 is TGCAGTGCTAGAGATCGGCTAGCGGGGACCTACAATGAGCAGTTCTTC.

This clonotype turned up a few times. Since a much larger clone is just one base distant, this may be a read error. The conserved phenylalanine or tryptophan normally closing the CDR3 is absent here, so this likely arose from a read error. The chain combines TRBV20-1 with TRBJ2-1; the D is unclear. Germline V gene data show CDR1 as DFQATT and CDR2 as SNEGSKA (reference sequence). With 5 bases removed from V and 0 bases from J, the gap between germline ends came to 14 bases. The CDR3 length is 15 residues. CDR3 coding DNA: TGCAGTGCTCCGCTCTACTTAAGCTCCTACAATGAGCAGTTCTAC. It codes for CSAPLYLSSYNEQFY.

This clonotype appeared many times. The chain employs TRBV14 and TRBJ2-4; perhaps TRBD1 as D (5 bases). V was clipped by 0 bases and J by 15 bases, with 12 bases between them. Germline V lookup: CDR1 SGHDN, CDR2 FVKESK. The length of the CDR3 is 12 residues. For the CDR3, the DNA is TGTGCCAGCAGCCAAGAAGGGGTGATTTGGTACTTC. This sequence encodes CASSQEGVIWYF.

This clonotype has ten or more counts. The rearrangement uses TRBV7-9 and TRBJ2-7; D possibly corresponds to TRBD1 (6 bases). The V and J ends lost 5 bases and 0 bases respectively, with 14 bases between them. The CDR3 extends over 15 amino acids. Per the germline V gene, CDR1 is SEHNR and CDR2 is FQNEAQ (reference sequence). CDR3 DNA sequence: TGTGCCAGCAGCGAAGCCGGGACACGCTCCTACGAGCAGTACTTC. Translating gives CASSEAGTRSYEQYF.

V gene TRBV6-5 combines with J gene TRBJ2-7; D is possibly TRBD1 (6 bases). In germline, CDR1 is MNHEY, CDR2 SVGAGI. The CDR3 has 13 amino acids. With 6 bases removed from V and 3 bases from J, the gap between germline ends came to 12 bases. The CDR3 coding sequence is TGTGCCAGCAGACCACAGGGTGTCTACGAGCAGTACTTC. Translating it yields CASRPQGVYEQYF.

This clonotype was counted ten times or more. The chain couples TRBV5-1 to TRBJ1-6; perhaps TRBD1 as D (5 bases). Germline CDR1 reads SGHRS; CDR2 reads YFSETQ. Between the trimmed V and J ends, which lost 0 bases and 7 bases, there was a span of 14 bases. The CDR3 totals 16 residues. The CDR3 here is CASSLAGGGGNSPLHF. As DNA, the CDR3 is TGCGCCAGCAGCTTGGCCGGGGGTGGGGGGAATTCACCCCTCCACTTT.

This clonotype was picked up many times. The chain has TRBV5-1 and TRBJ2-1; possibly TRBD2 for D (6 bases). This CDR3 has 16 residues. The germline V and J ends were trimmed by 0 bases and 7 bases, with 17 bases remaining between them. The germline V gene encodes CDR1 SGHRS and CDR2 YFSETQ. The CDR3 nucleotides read TGCGCCAGCAGCTTGGAATATCCCGGGACTCAAAATGAGCAGTTCTTC. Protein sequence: CASSLEYPGTQNEQFF. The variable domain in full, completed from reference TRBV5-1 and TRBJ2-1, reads KAGVTQTPRYLIKTRGQQVTLSCSPISGHRSVSWYQQTPGQGLQFLFEYFSETQRNKGNFPGRFSGRQFSNSRSEMNVSTLELGDSALYLCASSLEYPGTQNEQFFGPGTRLTVL.

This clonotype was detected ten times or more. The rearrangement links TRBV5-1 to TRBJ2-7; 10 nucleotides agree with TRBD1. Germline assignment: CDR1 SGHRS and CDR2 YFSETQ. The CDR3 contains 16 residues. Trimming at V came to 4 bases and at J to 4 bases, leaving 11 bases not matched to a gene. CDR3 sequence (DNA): TGCGCCAGCAGCGACTCCGGGACAGGGGTAGGTTACGAGCAGTACTTC. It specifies CASSDSGTGVGYEQYF.

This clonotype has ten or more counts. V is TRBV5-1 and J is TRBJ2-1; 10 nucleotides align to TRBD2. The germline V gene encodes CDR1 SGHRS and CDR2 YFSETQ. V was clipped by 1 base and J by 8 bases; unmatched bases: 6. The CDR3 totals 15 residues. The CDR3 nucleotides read TGCGCCAGCAGCTTGAGCGGGGGGGCGGCTGATGAGCAGTTCTTC. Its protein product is CASSLSGGAADEQFF.

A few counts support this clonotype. The CDR3 region has the DNA TGTGCCAGCAGCTTAGGACTAGCGGGGGTTAACAATGAGCAGTTCTTC. This translates into CASSLGLAGVNNEQFF. The chain is built from TRBV7-2 and TRBJ2-1, with TRBD2 matching over 12 bases. This CDR3 region has 16 residues. Germline values: CDR1 SGHTA, CDR2 FQGNSA. Trimming took 1 base from V and 5 from J; bases not matched to a gene: 3.

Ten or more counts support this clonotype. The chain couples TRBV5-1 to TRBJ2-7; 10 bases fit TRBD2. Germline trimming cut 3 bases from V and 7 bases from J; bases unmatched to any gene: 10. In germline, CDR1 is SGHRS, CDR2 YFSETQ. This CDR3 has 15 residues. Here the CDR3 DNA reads TGCGCCAGCAGCTGGGATAGCGGGGGGCGCGTGGAGCAGTACTTC. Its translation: CASSWDSGGRVEQYF.

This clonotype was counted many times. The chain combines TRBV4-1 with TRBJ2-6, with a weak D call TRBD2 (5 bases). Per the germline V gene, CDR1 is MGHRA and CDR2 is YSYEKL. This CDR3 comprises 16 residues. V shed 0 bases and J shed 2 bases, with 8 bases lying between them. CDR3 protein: CASSQDYGAGANVLTF. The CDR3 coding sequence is TGCGCCAGCAGCCAAGATTACGGGGCTGGGGCCAACGTCCTGACTTTC.

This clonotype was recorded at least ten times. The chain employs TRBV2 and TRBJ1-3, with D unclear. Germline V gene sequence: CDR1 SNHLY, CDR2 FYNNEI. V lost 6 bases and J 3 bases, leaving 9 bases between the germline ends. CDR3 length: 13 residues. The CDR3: CASRLNRGNTIYF. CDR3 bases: TGTGCCAGCAGACTAAACCGTGGAAACACCATATATTTT.

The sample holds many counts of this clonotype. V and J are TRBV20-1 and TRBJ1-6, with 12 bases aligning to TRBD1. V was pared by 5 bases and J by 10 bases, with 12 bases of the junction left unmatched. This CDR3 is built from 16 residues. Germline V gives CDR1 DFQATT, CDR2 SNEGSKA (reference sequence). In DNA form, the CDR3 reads TGCAGTGCTCGGGGACAGGGGGCGATGTCTGGCTCACCCCTCCACTTT. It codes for CSARGQGAMSGSPLHF.

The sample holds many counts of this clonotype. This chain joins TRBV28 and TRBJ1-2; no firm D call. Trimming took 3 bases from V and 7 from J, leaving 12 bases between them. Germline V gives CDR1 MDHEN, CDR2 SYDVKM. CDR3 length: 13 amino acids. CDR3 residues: CASSFWSSGGYTF. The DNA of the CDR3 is TGTGCCAGCAGTTTTTGGTCTTCCGGTGGCTACACCTTC.

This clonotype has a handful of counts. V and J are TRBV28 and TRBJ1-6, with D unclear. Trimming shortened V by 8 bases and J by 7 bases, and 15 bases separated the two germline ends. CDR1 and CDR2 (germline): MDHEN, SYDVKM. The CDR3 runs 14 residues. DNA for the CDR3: TGTGCCAGCGCCTTAGGGATTGGGAATTCACCCCTCCACTTT. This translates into CASALGIGNSPLHF.

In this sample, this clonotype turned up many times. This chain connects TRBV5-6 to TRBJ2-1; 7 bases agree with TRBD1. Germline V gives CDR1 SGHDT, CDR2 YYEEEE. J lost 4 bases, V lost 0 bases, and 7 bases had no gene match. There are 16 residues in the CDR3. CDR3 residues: CASSLETGQTYNEQFF. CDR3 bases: TGTGCCAGCAGCTTGGAGACGGGACAGACATACAATGAGCAGTTCTTC.

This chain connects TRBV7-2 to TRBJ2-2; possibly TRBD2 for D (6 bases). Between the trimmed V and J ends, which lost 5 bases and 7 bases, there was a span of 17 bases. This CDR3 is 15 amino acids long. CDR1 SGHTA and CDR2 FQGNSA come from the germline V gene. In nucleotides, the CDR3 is TGTGCCAGCAGCCCACCTAGCGTGTGGAACGGGGAGCTGTTTTTT. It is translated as CASSPPSVWNGELFF.

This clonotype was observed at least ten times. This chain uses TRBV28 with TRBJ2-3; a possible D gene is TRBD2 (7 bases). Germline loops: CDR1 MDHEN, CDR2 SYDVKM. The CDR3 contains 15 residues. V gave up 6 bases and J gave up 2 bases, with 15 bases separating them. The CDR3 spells CASRRSGGHTDTQYF. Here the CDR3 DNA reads TGTGCCAGCAGGAGATCGGGGGGCCACACAGATACGCAGTATTTT.

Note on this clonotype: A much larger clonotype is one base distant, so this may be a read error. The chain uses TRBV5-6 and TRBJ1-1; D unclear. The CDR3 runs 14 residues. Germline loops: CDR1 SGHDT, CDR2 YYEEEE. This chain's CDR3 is CTSSLLGSGNEAFF. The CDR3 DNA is TGTACCAGCAGCTTGTTGGGCAGCGGCAATGAAGCTTTCTTT.

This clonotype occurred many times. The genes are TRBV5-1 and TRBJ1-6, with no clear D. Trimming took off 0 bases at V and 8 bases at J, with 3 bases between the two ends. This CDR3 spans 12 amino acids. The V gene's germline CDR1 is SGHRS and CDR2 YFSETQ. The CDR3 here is CASSLGDSPLHF. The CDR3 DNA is TGCGCCAGCAGCTTGGGTGATTCACCCCTCCACTTT.

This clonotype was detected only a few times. The CDR3 loop reads CASSLGTGGLNIQYF. For the CDR3, the DNA is TGCGCCAGCAGCTTGGGGACAGGGGGCCTCAACATTCAGTACTTC. V is TRBV5-1 and J is TRBJ2-4; 11 nucleotides line up with TRBD1. The V and J ends lost 0 bases and 7 bases, in that order; junction bases with no gene match: 3. The CDR3 extends over 15 amino acids. Germline CDR1 is SGHRS and CDR2 is YFSETQ.

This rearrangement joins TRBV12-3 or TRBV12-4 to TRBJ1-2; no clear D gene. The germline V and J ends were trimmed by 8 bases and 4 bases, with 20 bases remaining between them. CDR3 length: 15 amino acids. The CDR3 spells CASSTGGSRVYGYTF. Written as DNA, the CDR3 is TGTGCCAGCTCCACGGGCGGGTCTAGGGTCTATGGCTACACCTTC.

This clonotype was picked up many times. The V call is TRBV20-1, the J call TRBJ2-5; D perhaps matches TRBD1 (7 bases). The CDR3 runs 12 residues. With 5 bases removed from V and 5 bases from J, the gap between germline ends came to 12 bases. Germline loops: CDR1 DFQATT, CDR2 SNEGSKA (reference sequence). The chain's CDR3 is CSALQGRETQYF. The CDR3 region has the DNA TGCAGTGCTTTACAGGGGAGGGAGACCCAGTACTTC.